The sequence of this T cell receptor (beta chain) was determined in a study of T cell responses to AZD1222 COVID-19 vaccine. Generated by immunoSEQ multiplex PCR, the TCRdb table keeps only in-frame clones and is missing some. The sample has some 130,000 clones, around 90% seen once. The V gene end was trimmed by 5 bases and the J gene end by 7 bases; junction bases not matched to a gene: 12. Germline values: CDR1 SGHTA, CDR2 FQGNSA. The CDR3 spans 15 residues. The starting material was peripheral blood, obtained 28 days after the second AZD1222 dose. The TCR was taken from an adult who received the AZD1222 COVID-19 vaccine. The chain joins TRBV7-2 to TRBJ1-2; TRBD1 matches at 8 bases. The chain's CDR3 is CASSQRTGNFGGYTF. CDR3 bases: TGTGCCAGCAGCCAACGGACAGGGAATTTTGGTGGCTACACCTTC.